Sequencing of this TCR beta chain was carried out in a study of T cell responses to AZD1222 COVID-19 vaccine. Generated by immunoSEQ multiplex PCR, the TCRdb table keeps only in-frame clones and is missing some. The table shows about 120,000 clones, with 90% occurring only once. V was trimmed by 3 bases and J by 5 bases, leaving 14 bases between them. The CDR3 consists of 15 residues. Germline V gene lookup returns CDR1 LGHDT and CDR2 YNNKEL (reference sequence). The sequenced sample was peripheral blood, obtained on day 0 of AZD1222 vaccination. The TCR was taken from an adult in good health. The rearrangement joins TRBV3-1 (or the pseudogene TRBV3-2) to TRBJ2-1; weak D call: TRBD2 (7 bases). The CDR3 region has the DNA TGTGCCAGCAGCCAGGGCGGGGGCCTTAACAATGAGCAGTTCTTC. The encoded protein is CASSQGGGLNNEQFF.